This record covers a single T cell receptor (beta chain). Its antigen is unidentified. This sample was taken from a study of T cell responses to AZD1222 COVID-19 vaccine. Germline V gene data show CDR1 as MDHEN and CDR2 as SYDVKM. This CDR3 spans 16 amino acids. V lost 6 bases and J lost 6, with 23 bases in between. Repertoires were generated with immunoSEQ multiplex PCR, while TCRdb's copy carries only in-frame clones and drops some. The repertoire has roughly 110,000 clones, around nine tenths of them found once; the top ten carry 5% to 8%. Study-wide results and limits: Repertoire sampling was restricted to post-peak T cell response timepoints. The donors showed a predominance of white British ancestry and of females, with possible underestimation of clonal diversity. Spike-specific TCRs gained breadth and depth after people received two AZD1222 doses.

Sequences were derived from peripheral blood, sampled 28 days after the second AZD1222 dose. V and J are TRBV28 and TRBJ1-2; TRBD1 might be the D (6 bases). This receptor was taken from an adult who received the AZD1222 COVID-19 vaccine. Here the CDR3 reads CASSSTPEGGKNGYTF. The CDR3 bases are TGTGCCAGCAGCTCGACCCCCGAGGGGGGCAAGAATGGCTACACCTTC.